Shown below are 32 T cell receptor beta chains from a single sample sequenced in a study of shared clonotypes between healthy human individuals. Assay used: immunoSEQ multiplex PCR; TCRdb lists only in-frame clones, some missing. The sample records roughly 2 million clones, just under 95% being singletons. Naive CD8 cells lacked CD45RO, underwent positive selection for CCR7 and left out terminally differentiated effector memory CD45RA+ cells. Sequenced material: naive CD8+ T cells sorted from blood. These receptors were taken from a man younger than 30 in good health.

CDR3 in DNA: TGTGCCAGCAGCCCCGGGACAGGGTTGAATGAGCAGTTCTTC. Protein: CASSPGTGLNEQFF. The chain recombines TRBV11-3 with TRBJ2-1, with 9 bases matching TRBD1. After removal of 5 bases from V and 7 bases from J, the junction contained 6 bases not matched to a gene. Germline V gene data show CDR1 as SGHNT and CDR2 as YENEEA. The length of the CDR3 is 14 residues. Supplemented by reference TRBV11-3 and TRBJ2-1, the full variable domain reads EAGVVQSPRYKIIEKKQPVAFWCNPISGHNTLYWYLQNLGQGPELLIRYENEEAVDDSQLPKDRFSAERLKGVDSTLKIQPAELGDSAVYLCASSPGTGLNEQFFGPGTRLTVL.

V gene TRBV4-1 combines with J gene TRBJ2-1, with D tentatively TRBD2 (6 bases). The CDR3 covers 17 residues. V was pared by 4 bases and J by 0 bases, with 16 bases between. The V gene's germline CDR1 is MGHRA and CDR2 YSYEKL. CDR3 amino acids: CASSPGGGVSSYNEQFF. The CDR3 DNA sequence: TGCGCCAGCAGCCCAGGTGGCGGGGTGAGCTCCTACAATGAGCAGTTCTTC.

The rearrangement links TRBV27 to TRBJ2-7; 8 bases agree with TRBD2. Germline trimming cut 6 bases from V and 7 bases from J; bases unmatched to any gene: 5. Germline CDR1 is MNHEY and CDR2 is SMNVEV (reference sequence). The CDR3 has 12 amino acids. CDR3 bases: TGTGCCAGCAGGCCTCAGCGGGGGGAGCAGTACTTC. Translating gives CASRPQRGEQYF.

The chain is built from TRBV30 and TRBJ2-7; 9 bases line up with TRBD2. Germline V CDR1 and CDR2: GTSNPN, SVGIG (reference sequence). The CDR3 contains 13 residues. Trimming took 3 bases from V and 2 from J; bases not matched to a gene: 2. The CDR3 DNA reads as TGTGCCTGGAGCACTAGCGGGCCCTACGAGCAGTACTTC. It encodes CAWSTSGPYEQYF. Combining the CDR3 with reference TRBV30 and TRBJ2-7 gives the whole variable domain SQTIHQWPATLVQPVGSPLSLECTVEGTSNPNLYWYRQAAGRGLQLLFYSVGIGQISSEVPQNLSASRPQDRQFILSSKKLLLSDSGFYLCAWSTSGPYEQYFGPGTRLTVT.

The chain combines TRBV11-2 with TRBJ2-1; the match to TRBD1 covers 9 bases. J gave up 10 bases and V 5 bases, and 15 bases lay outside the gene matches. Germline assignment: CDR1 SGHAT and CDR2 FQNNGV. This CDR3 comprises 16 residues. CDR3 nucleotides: TGTGCCAGCAGCGGGAGAGGGGACAGGGTTCTGTGGGAGCAGTTCTTC. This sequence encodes CASSGRGDRVLWEQFF.

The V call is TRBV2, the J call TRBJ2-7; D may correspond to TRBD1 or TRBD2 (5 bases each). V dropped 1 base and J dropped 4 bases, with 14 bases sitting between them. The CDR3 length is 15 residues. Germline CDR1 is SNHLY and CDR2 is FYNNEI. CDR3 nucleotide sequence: TGTGCCAGCAGTGAAGGTAGGGGACCCCTTTACGAGCAGTACTTC. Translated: CASSEGRGPLYEQYF.

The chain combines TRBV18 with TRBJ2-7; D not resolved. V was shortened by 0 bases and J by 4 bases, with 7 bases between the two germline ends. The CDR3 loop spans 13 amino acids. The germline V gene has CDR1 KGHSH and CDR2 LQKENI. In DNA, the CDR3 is TGTGCCAGCTCACCACCGCGACGGTACGAGCAGTACTTC. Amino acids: CASSPPRRYEQYF.

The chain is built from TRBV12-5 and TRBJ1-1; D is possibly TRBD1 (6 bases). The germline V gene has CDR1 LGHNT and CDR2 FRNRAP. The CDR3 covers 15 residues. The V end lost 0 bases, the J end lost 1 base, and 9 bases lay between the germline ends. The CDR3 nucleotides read TGTGCTAGTGGTTTGGTAGGGGGGCCGAACACTGAAGCTTTCTTT. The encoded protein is CASGLVGGPNTEAFF.

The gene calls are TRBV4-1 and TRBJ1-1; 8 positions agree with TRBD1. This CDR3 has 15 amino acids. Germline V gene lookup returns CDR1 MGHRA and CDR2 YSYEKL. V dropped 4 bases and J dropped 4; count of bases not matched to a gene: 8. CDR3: CASSPTQGEGTEAFF. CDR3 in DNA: TGCGCCAGCAGCCCAACACAGGGGGAAGGCACTGAAGCTTTCTTT.

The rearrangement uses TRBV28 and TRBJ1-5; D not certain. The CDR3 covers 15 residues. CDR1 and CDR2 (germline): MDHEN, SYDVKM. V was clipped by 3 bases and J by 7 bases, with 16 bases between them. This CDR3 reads CASSFAREGAQPQHF. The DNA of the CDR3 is TGTGCCAGCAGTTTCGCGAGGGAGGGCGCACAGCCCCAGCATTTT.

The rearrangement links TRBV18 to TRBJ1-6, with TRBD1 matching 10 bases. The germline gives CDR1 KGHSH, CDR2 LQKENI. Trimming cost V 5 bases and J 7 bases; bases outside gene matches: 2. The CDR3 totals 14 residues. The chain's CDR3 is CASSVGQGNSPLHF. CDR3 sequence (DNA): TGTGCCAGCTCAGTGGGACAGGGGAATTCACCCCTCCACTTT.

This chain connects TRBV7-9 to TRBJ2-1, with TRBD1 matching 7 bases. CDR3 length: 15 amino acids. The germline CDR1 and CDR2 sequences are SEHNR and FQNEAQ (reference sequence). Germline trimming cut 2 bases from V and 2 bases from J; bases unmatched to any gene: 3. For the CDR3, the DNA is TGTGCCAGCAGCTTATCTCAGGGGGCCTACAATGAGCAGTTCTTC. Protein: CASSLSQGAYNEQFF.

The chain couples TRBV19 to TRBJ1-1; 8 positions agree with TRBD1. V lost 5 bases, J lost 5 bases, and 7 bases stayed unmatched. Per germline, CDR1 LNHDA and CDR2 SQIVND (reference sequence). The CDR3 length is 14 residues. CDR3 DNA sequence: TGTGCCAGTAGTTTCAGACAGGGGTGGACTGAAGCTTTCTTT. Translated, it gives CASSFRQGWTEAFF.

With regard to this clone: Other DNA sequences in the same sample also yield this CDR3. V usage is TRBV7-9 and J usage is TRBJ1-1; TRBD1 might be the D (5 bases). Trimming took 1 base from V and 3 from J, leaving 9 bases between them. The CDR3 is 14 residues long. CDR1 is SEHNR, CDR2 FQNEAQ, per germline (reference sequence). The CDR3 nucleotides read TGTGCCAGCAGCTTAGGAACAGGCTACACTGAAGCTTTCTTT. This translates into CASSLGTGYTEAFF.

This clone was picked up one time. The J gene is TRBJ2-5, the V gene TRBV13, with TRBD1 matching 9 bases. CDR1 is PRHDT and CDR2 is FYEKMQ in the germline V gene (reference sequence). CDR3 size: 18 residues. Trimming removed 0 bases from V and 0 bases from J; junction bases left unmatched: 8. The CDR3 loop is CASSLGEVDRGHQETQYF. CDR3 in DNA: TGTGCCAGCAGCTTAGGGGAAGTGGACAGGGGCCACCAAGAGACCCAGTACTTC.

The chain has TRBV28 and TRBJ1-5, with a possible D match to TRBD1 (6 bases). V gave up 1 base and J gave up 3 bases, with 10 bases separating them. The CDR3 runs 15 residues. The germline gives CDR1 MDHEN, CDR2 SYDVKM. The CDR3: CASSLSGGPNQPQHF. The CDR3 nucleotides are TGTGCCAGCAGTTTATCCGGGGGGCCCAATCAGCCCCAGCATTTT.

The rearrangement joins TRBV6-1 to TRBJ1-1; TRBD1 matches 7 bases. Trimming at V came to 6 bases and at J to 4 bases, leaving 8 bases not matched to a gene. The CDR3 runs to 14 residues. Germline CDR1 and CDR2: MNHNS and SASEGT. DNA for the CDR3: TGTGCCAGCAGCCAGGGGGGCGGGAGCACTGAAGCTTTCTTT. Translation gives CASSQGGGSTEAFF.

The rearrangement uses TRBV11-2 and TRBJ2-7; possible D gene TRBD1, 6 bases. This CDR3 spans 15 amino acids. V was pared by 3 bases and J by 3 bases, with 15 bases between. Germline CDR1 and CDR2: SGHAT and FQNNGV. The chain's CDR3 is CASSFAQGELYEQYF. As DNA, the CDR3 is TGTGCCAGCAGCTTTGCACAGGGCGAACTCTACGAGCAGTACTTC.

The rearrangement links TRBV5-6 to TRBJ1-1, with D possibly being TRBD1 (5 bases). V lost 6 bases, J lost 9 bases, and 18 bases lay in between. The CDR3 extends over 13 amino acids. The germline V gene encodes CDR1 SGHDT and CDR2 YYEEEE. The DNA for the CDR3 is TGTGCCAGCAAGTTATCCGGGGCCGTACAAGCTTTCTTT. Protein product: CASKLSGAVQAFF.

CDR3 protein: CASSLSQWGGLGGYTF. CDR3 DNA: TGTGCCAGCAGTTTATCTCAGTGGGGCGGACTAGGTGGCTACACCTTC. The chain employs TRBV27 and TRBJ1-2; D may be TRBD1 (5 bases). CDR3 size: 16 residues. Germline CDR1 is MNHEY and CDR2 is SMNVEV (reference sequence). Deletions cut 0 bases from V and 7 bases from J, with 18 bases between.

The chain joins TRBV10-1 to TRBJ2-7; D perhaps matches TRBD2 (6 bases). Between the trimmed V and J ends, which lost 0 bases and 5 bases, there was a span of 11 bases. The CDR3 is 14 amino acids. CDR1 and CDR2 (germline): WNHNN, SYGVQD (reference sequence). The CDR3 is CASSESEGFNEQYF. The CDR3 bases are TGCGCCAGCAGTGAGTCGGAGGGGTTCAACGAGCAGTACTTC.

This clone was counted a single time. The CDR3 nucleotides read TGTGCCAGCAGTCCGGGACACCAAAACTATGGCTACACCTTC. Protein sequence: CASSPGHQNYGYTF. This chain links TRBV6-5 with TRBJ1-2, with D maybe TRBD1 (6 bases). The CDR3 loop spans 14 amino acids. V shed 5 bases and J shed 2 bases, with 12 bases lying between them. Germline V lookup: CDR1 MNHEY, CDR2 SVGAGI.

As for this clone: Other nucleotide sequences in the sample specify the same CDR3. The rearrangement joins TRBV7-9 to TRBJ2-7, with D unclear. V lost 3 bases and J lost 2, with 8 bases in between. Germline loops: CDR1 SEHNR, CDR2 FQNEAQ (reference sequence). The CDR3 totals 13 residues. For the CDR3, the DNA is TGTGCCAGCAGCTTGGCCGGTGCCTACGAGCAGTACTTC. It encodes CASSLAGAYEQYF. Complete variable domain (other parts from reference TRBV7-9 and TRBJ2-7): DTGVSQNPRHKITKRGQNVTFRCDPISEHNRLYWYRQTLGQGPEFLTYFQNEAQLEKSRLLSDRFSAERPKGSFSTLEIQRTEQGDSAMYLCASSLAGAYEQYFGPGTRLTVT.

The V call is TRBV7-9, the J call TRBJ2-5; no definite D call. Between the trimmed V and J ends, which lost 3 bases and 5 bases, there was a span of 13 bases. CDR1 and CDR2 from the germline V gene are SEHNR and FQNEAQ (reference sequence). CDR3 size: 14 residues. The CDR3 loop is CASSFQGGFETQYF. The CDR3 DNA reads TGTGCCAGCAGCTTTCAAGGCGGCTTTGAGACCCAGTACTTC.

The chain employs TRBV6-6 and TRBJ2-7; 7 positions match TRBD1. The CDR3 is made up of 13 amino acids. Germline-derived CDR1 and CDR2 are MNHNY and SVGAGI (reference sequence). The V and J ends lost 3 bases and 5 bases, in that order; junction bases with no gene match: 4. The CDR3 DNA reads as TGTGCCAGCAGTTATACAGGGGCCAACGAGCAGTACTTC. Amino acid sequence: CASSYTGANEQYF.

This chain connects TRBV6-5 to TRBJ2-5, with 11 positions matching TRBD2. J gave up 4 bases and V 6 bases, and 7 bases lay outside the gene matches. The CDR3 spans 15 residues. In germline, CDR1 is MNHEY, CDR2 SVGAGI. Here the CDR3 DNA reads TGTGCCAGCAGCTATAGCGGGGGGGCTCCAGAGACCCAGTACTTC. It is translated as CASSYSGGAPETQYF.

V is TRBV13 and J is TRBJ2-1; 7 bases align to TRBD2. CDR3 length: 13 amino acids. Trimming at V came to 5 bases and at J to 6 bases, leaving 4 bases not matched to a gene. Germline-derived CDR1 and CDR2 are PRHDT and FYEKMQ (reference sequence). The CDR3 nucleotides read TGTGCCAGCAGCGTCGGGACTATCAATGAGCAGTTCTTC. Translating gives CASSVGTINEQFF.

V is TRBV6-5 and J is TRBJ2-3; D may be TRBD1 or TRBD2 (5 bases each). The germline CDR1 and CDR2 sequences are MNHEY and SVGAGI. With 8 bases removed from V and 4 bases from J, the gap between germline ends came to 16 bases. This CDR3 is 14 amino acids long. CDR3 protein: CASGQGEIADTQYF. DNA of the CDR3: TGTGCCAGCGGTCAGGGAGAGATAGCAGATACGCAGTATTTT.

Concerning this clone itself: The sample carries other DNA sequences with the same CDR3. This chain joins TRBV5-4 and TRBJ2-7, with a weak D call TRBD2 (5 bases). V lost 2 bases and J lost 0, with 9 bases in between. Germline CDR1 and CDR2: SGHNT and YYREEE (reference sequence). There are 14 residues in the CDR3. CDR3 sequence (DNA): TGTGCCAGCAGCTTAAGCGGAAGCTCCTACGAGCAGTACTTC. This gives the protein CASSLSGSSYEQYF.

The CDR3 DNA follows: TGCGCCAGCAGCCGGCTACTAGCGGCAGACAATGAGCAGTTCTTC. This sequence encodes CASSRLLAADNEQFF. This rearrangement joins TRBV4-3 to TRBJ2-1, with TRBD2 identical over 8 bases. Germline V lookup: CDR1 LGHNA, CDR2 YSLEER. V lost 4 bases and J lost 5; bases outside the gene matches: 7. This CDR3 is 15 amino acids long.

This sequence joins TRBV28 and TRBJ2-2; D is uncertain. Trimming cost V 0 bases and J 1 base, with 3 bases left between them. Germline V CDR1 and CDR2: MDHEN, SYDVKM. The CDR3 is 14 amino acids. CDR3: CASSLWENTGELFF. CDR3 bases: TGTGCCAGCAGTTTATGGGAGAACACCGGGGAGCTGTTTTTT.

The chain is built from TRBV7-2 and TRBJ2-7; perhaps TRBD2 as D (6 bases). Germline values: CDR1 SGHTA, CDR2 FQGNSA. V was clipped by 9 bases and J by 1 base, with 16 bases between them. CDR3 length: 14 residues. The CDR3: CASVSELASYEQYF. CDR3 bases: TGTGCCAGTGTAAGCGAGCTAGCGTCCTACGAGCAGTACTTC.